This paragraph covers one T cell receptor (beta chain) sequence. The source of the sample is a study of blood T cell repertoires in COVID-19. With 5 bases clipped from V and 7 bases from J, the junction kept 12 bases outside the gene matches. CDR1 and CDR2 from the germline V gene are MNHEY and SMNVEV (reference sequence). The CDR3 is 15 amino acids. Authors' data handling: How many nucleated cells were present was estimated from reference gene primer amplification. The protocol was immunoSEQ multiplex PCR, while the TCRdb copy is restricted to in-frame clones and leaves out a portion. V, J and clone size are taken as reported in that table, and D and trimming were inferred from the DNA itself. The repertoire holds some 270,000 clones, around 85% seen once, with 0.87% in the top ten.

Sequencing input: peripheral blood. The TCR was taken from a human donor with COVID-19, enrolled during active disease. The donor label of this sample is uncertain. The rearrangement joins TRBV27 to TRBJ1-2; 8 bases are shared with TRBD1. CDR3 in DNA: TGTGCCAGCAGTCCCCCCCGGACAGGGATTGGTGGCTACACCTTC. Its protein product is CASSPPRTGIGGYTF.